This passage covers 14 T cell receptor beta chains from one sample sequenced in a study of neurological immune-mediated disorders (dated by TCRdb to between 2018 and 2020). Library preparation used 5' RACE. Sequencing was carried out with an Illumina HiSeq 2500. The public sequencing data were trimmed at Q25 with fastp and processed into clonotypes with MiXCR by TCRdb, which kept only in-frame beta chains. Each entry merges the rows of one CDR3 protein and shows their most common DNA and genes. The sample table holds around 79,000 distinct CDR3 sequences, of which 12% to 15% were seen once. Together, the top ten hold more than 6% of the sample. The specimen was PBMCs. The source of these receptors is a woman in her forties or fifties in good health.

This clonotype was seen more than once but under ten times. The chain carries TRBV7-9 and TRBJ1-1; D is perhaps TRBD1 (5 bases). Trimming removed 3 bases from V and 0 bases from J, with 5 bases in between. Germline V gene sequence: CDR1 SEHNR, CDR2 FQNEAQ (reference sequence). The CDR3 sequence is 13 residues long. The CDR3 protein is CASSLDMNTEAFF. The CDR3 nucleotides are TGTGCCAGCAGCTTGGACATGAACACTGAAGCTTTCTTT.

This clonotype occurred many times. The chain combines TRBV7-2 with TRBJ1-6; D is uncertain. In germline, CDR1 is SGHTA, CDR2 FQGNSA. This CDR3 contains 15 residues. V was pared by 2 bases and J by 5 bases, with 10 bases between. The DNA for the CDR3 is TGTGCCAGCAGCTTACTAGGTCGGGATAATTCACCCCTCCACTTT. Its translation: CASSLLGRDNSPLHF. The variable domain in full, with the rest retrieved from reference TRBV7-2 and TRBJ1-6, is GAGVSQSPSNKVTEKGKDVELRCDPISGHTALYWYRQSLGQGLEFLIYFQGNSAPDKSGLPSDRFSAERTGGSVSTLTIQRTQQEDSAVYLCASSLLGRDNSPLHFGNGTRLTVT.

This clonotype was observed at least ten times. The rearrangement uses TRBV20-1 and TRBJ1-5, with D possibly TRBD1 on 5 matching bases. Per germline, CDR1 DFQATT and CDR2 SNEGSKA (reference sequence). Trimming stripped 7 bases from V and 3 bases from J, with 19 bases between. The CDR3 length is 15 residues. CDR3 sequence: CSVKTPGTYNQPQHF. The CDR3 DNA is TGCAGTGTAAAAACACCAGGGACTTACAATCAGCCCCAGCATTTT.

This clonotype was recorded many times. The chain couples TRBV2 to TRBJ2-2; D uncertain. Germline V gene lookup returns CDR1 SNHLY and CDR2 FYNNEI. The V and J ends lost 1 base and 4 bases respectively, with 10 bases between them. CDR3 length equals 15 residues. The DNA for the CDR3 is TGTGCCAGCAGTGAAGAGTCGACCTTCACCGGGGAGCTGTTTTTT. It encodes CASSEESTFTGELFF.

This clonotype was observed a few times. The chain couples TRBV29-1 to TRBJ1-3, with 11 bases identical to TRBD1. J gave up 1 base and V 6 bases, and 2 bases lay outside the gene matches. Germline V lookup: CDR1 SQVTM, CDR2 ANQGSEA. This CDR3 is built from 14 residues. This CDR3 reads CSVGTGGSGNTIYF. CDR3 nucleotide sequence: TGCAGCGTGGGGACAGGGGGATCTGGAAACACCATATATTTT.

In this sample, this clonotype turned up many times. The V gene is TRBV29-1, the J gene TRBJ1-2, with unresolved D. Germline CDR1 and CDR2: SQVTM and ANQGSEA. V was clipped by 7 bases and J by 0 bases, with 15 bases between them. The CDR3 extends over 14 amino acids. CDR3 nucleotides: TGCAGCGCCGAATCGACCCAAGCTAACTATGGCTACACCTTC. Amino acid sequence: CSAESTQANYGYTF.

This clonotype was seen ten or more times. V and J are TRBV12-3 or TRBV12-4 and TRBJ1-1, with D possibly TRBD1 on 5 matching bases. The CDR3 contains 12 residues. With 6 bases removed from V and 7 bases from J, the gap between germline ends came to 12 bases. CDR3 coding DNA: TGTGCCAGCAGGACCAGACAGAATGAAGCTTTCTTT. It yields the protein CASRTRQNEAFF.

Many counts were recorded for this clonotype. The chain recombines TRBV5-1 with TRBJ2-5, with D possibly being TRBD1 (8 bases). From germline, CDR1 is SGHRS and CDR2 YFSETQ. V lost 3 bases and J 4 bases, leaving 16 bases between the germline ends. The CDR3 contains 15 residues. CDR3: CASSSQTGEGETQYF. The CDR3 DNA is TGCGCCAGCAGCTCGCAGACAGGGGAGGGAGAGACCCAGTACTTC.

This clonotype was recorded many times. This sequence joins TRBV5-5 and TRBJ2-5; D might be TRBD1 (6 bases). This CDR3 spans 13 amino acids. The V and J ends lost 4 bases and 5 bases respectively, with 12 bases between them. CDR1 and CDR2 (germline): SGHKS, YYEKEE (reference sequence). CDR3 in DNA: TGTGCCAGCAGCGTCAGGGGTAGTGAGACCCAGTACTTC. This encodes CASSVRGSETQYF.

The chain has TRBV20-1 and TRBJ1-5; 8 nucleotides line up with TRBD1. The length of the CDR3 is 16 residues. The J segment lost 5 bases and the V segment lost 0 bases, leaving 9 bases of the junction unmatched. CDR1 and CDR2 (germline): DFQATT, SNEGSKA (reference sequence). The CDR3 nucleotides read TGCAGTGCTAGAGATCCTCAGGGGGCGTACCATCAGCCCCAGCATTTT. It encodes CSARDPQGAYHQPQHF.

This clonotype was seen many times. This chain uses TRBV24-1 with TRBJ2-5, with TRBD1 matching 7 bases. Per the germline V gene, CDR1 is KGHDR and CDR2 is SFDVKD. This CDR3 has 13 residues. V lost 10 bases to trimming and J lost 2 bases; unmatched junction nucleotides: 6. Here the CDR3 DNA reads TGTGCCACTCGGGACAGCCGGCAAGAGACCCAGTACTTC. The encoded protein is CATRDSRQETQYF.

The J gene is TRBJ2-2, the V gene TRBV18; TRBD1 matches 7 bases. Germline CDR1 is KGHSH and CDR2 is LQKENI. The CDR3 length is 15 residues. V lost 2 bases to trimming and J lost 1 base; unmatched junction nucleotides: 1. The CDR3 reads CASSPGTVNTGELFF. The CDR3 DNA sequence: TGTGCCAGCTCACCAGGGACAGTGAACACCGGGGAGCTGTTTTTT.

This clonotype was seen at least ten times. This chain connects TRBV2 to TRBJ2-7; TRBD2 aligns across 12 bases. V trimming: 4 bases; J trimming: 0 bases; junction bases outside the gene matches: 1. This CDR3 has 15 amino acids. Germline CDR1 reads SNHLY; CDR2 reads FYNNEI. The CDR3: CASSATSGSSYEQYF. The CDR3 DNA reads as TGTGCCAGCAGTGCGACTAGCGGGAGCTCCTACGAGCAGTACTTC.

In its sample, this clonotype was seen many times. The rearrangement joins TRBV20-1 to TRBJ2-1; perhaps TRBD1 as D (5 bases). Germline CDR1 is DFQATT and CDR2 is SNEGSKA (reference sequence). The germline V and J ends were trimmed by 0 bases and 7 bases, with 13 bases remaining between them. The CDR3 is 14 amino acids. As DNA, the CDR3 is TGCAGTGCTAGAGATCTCGCCAGGGCAAATGAGCAGTTCTTC. It specifies CSARDLARANEQFF.